This section outlines one T cell receptor (beta chain) sequence together with its context. These data originate in a study of Ad26.COV2.S vaccination and SARS-CoV-2 variants. As to treatment: roughly 18 received Ad26.COV2.S at low or high dose, single or two shots; 5 received placebo; per-sample allocation not given. Samples analyzed were those drawn on day 63 after the first vaccine or placebo injection. Using immunoSEQ multiplex PCR, the repertoire was profiled, and TCRdb retains in-frame clones only, with some absent. Of about 480,000 clones in the sample, roughly 87% were seen once. CDR3 length equals 13 residues. V lost 6 bases, J lost 7 bases, and 10 bases lay in between.

V is TRBV12-3 or TRBV12-4 and J is TRBJ1-6; D is unresolved. The sequence derives from a person between 18 and 59 years old who received the Ad26.COV2.S COVID-19 vaccine or a placebo. The sequencing used peripheral blood, collected in a trial of Ad26.COV2.S vaccine versus placebo. CDR3 nucleotide sequence: TGTGCCAGCAGCCTAACTCGAAATTCACCCCTCCACTTT. Protein: CASSLTRNSPLHF.